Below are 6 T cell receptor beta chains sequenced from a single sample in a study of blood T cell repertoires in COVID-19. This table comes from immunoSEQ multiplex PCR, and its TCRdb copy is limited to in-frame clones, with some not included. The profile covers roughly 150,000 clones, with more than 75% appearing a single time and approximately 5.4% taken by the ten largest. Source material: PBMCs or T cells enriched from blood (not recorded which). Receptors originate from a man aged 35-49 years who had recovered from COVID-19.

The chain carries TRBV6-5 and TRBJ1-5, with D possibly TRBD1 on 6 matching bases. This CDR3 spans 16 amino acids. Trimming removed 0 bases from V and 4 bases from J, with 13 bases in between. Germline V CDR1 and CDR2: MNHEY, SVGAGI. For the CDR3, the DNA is TGTGCCAGCAGTTACTCGGGGGCAGGAGTGAATCAGCCCCAGCATTTT. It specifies CASSYSGAGVNQPQHF.

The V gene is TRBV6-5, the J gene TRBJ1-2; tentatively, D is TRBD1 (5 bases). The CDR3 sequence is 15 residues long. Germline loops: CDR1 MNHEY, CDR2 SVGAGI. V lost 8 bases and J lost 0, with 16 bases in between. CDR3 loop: CASGRQSGANYGYTF. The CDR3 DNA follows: TGTGCCAGCGGACGACAGTCCGGAGCTAACTATGGCTACACCTTC.

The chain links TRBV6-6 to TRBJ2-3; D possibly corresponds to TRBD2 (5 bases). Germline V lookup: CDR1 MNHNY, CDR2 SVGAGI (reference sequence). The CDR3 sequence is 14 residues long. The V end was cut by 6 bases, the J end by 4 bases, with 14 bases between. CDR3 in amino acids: CASRAEDAADTQYF. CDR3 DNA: TGTGCCAGCAGAGCGGAAGACGCCGCAGATACGCAGTATTTT.

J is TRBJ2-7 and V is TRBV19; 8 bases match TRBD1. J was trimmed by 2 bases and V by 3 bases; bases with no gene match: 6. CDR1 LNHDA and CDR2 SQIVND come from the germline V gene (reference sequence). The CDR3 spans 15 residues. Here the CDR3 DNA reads TGTGCCAGTAGTATCCTCTTGGGACAGGCCTACGAGCAGTACTTC. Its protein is CASSILLGQAYEQYF.

The CDR3 DNA follows: TGCGCCAGCAGTTTAGACAGGGGAGCTAATGAAAAACTGTTTTTT. Translated, it gives CASSLDRGANEKLFF. V gene TRBV5-1 combines with J gene TRBJ1-4; 8 positions agree with TRBD1. This CDR3 comprises 15 residues. The germline V gene has CDR1 SGHRS and CDR2 YFSETQ. V lost 5 bases to trimming and J lost 3 bases; unmatched junction nucleotides: 6.

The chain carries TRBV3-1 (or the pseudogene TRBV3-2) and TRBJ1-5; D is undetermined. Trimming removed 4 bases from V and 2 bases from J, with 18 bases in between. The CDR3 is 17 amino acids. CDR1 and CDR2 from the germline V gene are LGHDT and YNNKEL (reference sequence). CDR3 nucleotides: TGTGCCAGCAGCCCCGCAACGAGTCTATACCGCAATCAGCCCCAGCATTTT. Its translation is CASSPATSLYRNQPQHF.